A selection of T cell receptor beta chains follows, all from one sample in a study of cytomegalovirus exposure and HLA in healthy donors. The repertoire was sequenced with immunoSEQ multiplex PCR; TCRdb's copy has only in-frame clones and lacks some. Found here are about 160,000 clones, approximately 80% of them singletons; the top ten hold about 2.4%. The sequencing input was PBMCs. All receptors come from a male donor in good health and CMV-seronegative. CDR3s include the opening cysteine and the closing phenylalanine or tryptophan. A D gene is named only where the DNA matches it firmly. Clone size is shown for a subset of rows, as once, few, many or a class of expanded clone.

cdr3_aa: CASIPGTGDYGYTF
cdr3_nt: TGTGCCAGCATTCCCGGGACAGGGGACTATGGCTACACCTTC
cdr3_length: 14
v_call: TRBV6-5
clone_size: once
d_call: TRBD1
j_call: TRBJ1-2

cdr3_aa: CASRSPGTREPGF
cdr3_nt: TGTGCCAGCAGATCCCCCGGGACAAGGGAACCGGGGTTT
cdr3_length: 13
v_call: TRBV28
clone_size: few
d_call: -
j_call: TRBJ1-5

cdr3_aa: CASSLGSSGSSYNEQFF
cdr3_nt: TGTGCCAGCAGCTTAGGGTCTTCGGGGAGCTCCTACAATGAGCAGTTCTTC
cdr3_length: 17
v_call: TRBV7-2
clone_size: -
d_call: -
j_call: TRBJ2-1

cdr3_aa: CASSLGRGQETQYF
cdr3_nt: TGTGCTAGCAGCTTAGGACGGGGCCAAGAGACCCAGTACTTC
cdr3_length: 14
v_call: TRBV7-7
clone_size: -
d_call: -
j_call: TRBJ2-5

cdr3_aa: CASSLMARGQGSGYTF
cdr3_nt: TGTGCCAGCAGCTTAATGGCTCGAGGACAGGGTAGCGGCTACACCTTC
cdr3_length: 16
v_call: TRBV7-3
clone_size: -
d_call: TRBD1
j_call: TRBJ1-2

cdr3_aa: CAWSTGTGVAYEQYF
cdr3_nt: TGTGCCTGGAGTACAGGGACAGGGGTGGCCTACGAGCAGTACTTC
cdr3_length: 15
v_call: TRBV30
clone_size: -
d_call: TRBD1
j_call: TRBJ2-7

cdr3_aa: CASSYGGSGEKLFF
cdr3_nt: TGTGCCAGCAGTTACGGAGGGAGTGGTGAAAAACTGTTTTTT
cdr3_length: 14
v_call: TRBV6-6
clone_size: few
d_call: -
j_call: TRBJ1-4

cdr3_aa: CASSRGQSAGSEAFF
cdr3_nt: TGTGCCAGCAGTAGGGGACAATCGGCGGGCTCTGAAGCTTTCTTT
cdr3_length: 15
v_call: TRBV6-5
clone_size: -
d_call: -
j_call: TRBJ1-1

cdr3_aa: CAISESEVDEQYF
cdr3_nt: TGTGCCATCAGTGAGTCGGAGGTGGACGAGCAGTACTTC
cdr3_length: 13
v_call: TRBV10-3
clone_size: -
d_call: -
j_call: TRBJ2-7

cdr3_aa: CASARTREETQYF
cdr3_nt: TGTGCCAGCGCTAGGACTAGAGAAGAGACCCAGTACTTC
cdr3_length: 13
v_call: TRBV6-5
clone_size: -
d_call: TRBD2
j_call: TRBJ2-5

cdr3_aa: CASRLWGEEGSYEQYF
cdr3_nt: TGTGCAAGTCGCTTGTGGGGCGAGGAGGGCTCCTACGAGCAGTACTTC
cdr3_length: 16
v_call: TRBV12-2
clone_size: -
d_call: -
j_call: TRBJ2-7

cdr3_aa: CASSGDRTLDTDTQYF
cdr3_nt: TGTGCCAGCAGCGGGGACAGGACGTTGGATACAGATACGCAGTATTTT
cdr3_length: 16
v_call: TRBV9
clone_size: -
d_call: TRBD1
j_call: TRBJ2-3

cdr3_aa: CASSLAPVLQETQYF
cdr3_nt: TGTGCCAGCAGCTTAGCCCCCGTGCTACAAGAGACCCAGTACTTC
cdr3_length: 15
v_call: TRBV7-9
clone_size: -
d_call: -
j_call: TRBJ2-5

cdr3_aa: CASSLESETEAFF
cdr3_nt: TGTGCCAGCAGCTTAGAAAGTGAGACTGAAGCTTTCTTT
cdr3_length: 13
v_call: TRBV11-3
clone_size: -
d_call: -
j_call: TRBJ1-1

cdr3_aa: CASSGTADKGVTEAFF
cdr3_nt: TGTGCCAGCAGCGGGACAGCCGATAAAGGAGTCACTGAAGCTTTCTTT
cdr3_length: 16
v_call: TRBV9
clone_size: -
d_call: -
j_call: TRBJ1-1